This TCR beta chain is drawn from a study of blood T cell repertoires in COVID-19. About the research overall: Italy, Spain and the United States were the sources of the convalescent and acute COVID-19 samples. T cells, B-cell-depleted T cells, or PBMCs supplied cDNA or gDNA.

This clone showed up just a few times. Study processing details: It was from reference gene primer amplification that nucleated cell counts were estimated. TCRdb's copy holds only in-frame clones and misses some; the assay was immunoSEQ multiplex PCR. For V, J and clone size, that table is used; D and trimming come from the DNA. The sample consists of 150,000 to 200,000 clones, around nine tenths of them appearing once. Per germline, CDR1 LNHDA and CDR2 SQIVND (reference sequence). CDR3 size: 15 residues. The trim removed 9 bases at V and 4 bases at J, leaving 7 bases unmatched. The sequencing input was peripheral blood. This sequence originates from a woman younger than 35 who had recovered from COVID-19. The rearrangement links TRBV19 to TRBJ2-2, with TRBD2 matching 11 bases. The CDR3 bases are TGTGCCAGCCAACTAGCGGGAGCATCCACCGGGGAGCTGTTTTTT. This encodes CASQLAGASTGELFF.